This T cell receptor beta chain originates from a study of blood T cell repertoires in COVID-19 (dated by TCRdb to 2020 to 2022). At the level of the whole study: Collaborator samples came from the United States, Italy and Spain and covered acute and convalescent phases of COVID-19. The material from the prospective study consisted of cDNA or gDNA derived from T cells, B-cell-depleted T cells, or PBMCs. Deeply sampled blood TCRbeta repertoires from subjects exposed to, actively infected with, or recovered from COVID-19 were included in the dataset. The repertoires were released in a freely available public database intended as a resource for research on the immune response to SARS-CoV-2. The samples were drawn from two sources: the first 160 participants of the ongoing ImmuneRACE study, and fewer than 1,500 subjects contributed by 6 global collaborators. Nearly every sample came with metadata listing a de-identified subject ID, COVID-19 status, age in years and sex. Where available, HLA class I and class II types were obtained from metadata supplied by the sample provider rather than from assay-based typing.

For this clone: The clone's antigen remains unknown. Base qualities are not recorded, but no much larger clone differs from it by a single base.

TCRbeta CDR3 regions were amplified from genomic DNA by means of the immunoSEQ Assay, a bias-controlled multiplex PCR. As for the authors' bioinformatics: Nucleated cell counts per sample were estimated from amplification of reference gene primers within the assay. To quantify the absolute abundance of each unique TCRbeta CDR3 rearrangement, sequence reads were collapsed and filtered. For each sample, productive Simpson clonality was calculated as the square root of Simpson's diversity index over productive rearrangements. The table was pulled from immuneACCESS by TCRdb, which kept in-frame rearrangements only. Such tables lose some clones; where checked, under half of the loss comes from unresolved V genes, and the rest has no known cause. V and J calls plus clone size are reproduced from that table; the DNA served to infer D and trimming. In all, the sample holds 85,000 to 110,000 clones, and 70% to 90% of those were seen once. Of the sample, 3% to 3.5% falls within the top ten clones.

From cysteine to phenylalanine, the CDR3 is 15 amino acids long. Of all the DNA, just the CDR3 is kept, 45 bases in frame from base 1. CDR1 SGHDT and CDR2 YYEEEE are derived from the germline V gene. The germline V end is reduced by 2 bases and the J end by 8 bases; junction bases left unmatched: 6. Whole blood was collected in K2EDTA tubes by collaborating institutions according to the institutions' own protocols. For TCRbeta analysis, collaborators shipped samples in one of three forms: frozen whole blood, isolated PBMCs, or DNA extracted from either of those sample types. The study at large found these results: Clinical and demographic metadata were provided uncurated, with the amount varying by source and participant.

The TCR sequence derives from a middle-aged man in a cohort sampled during active COVID-19. The sequence links TRBV5-6 to TRBJ1-4, with 10 middle bases fitting TRBD1. The sequenced sample consisted of peripheral blood. The CDR3 reads as follows: CASSLPTGGNEKLFF. The base sequence is TGTGCCAGCAGCTTACCGACAGGGGGCAACGAAAAACTGTTTTTT. Reference TRBV5-6 and TRBJ1-4 proteins supply the regions before and after the CDR3; the full variable domain is: DAGVTQSPTHLIKTRGQQVTLRCSPKSGHDTVSWYQQALGQGPQFIFQYYEEEERQRGNFPDRFSGHQFPNYSSELNVNALLLGDSALYLCASSLPTGGNEKLFFGSGTQLSVL.